This T cell receptor (beta chain) was captured by sequencing in a study of beta chain features in type 1 diabetes. Overall study context: The samples had 85 million to 130 million sorted cells examined in all.

Study findings and constraints: cDNA-based sequencing might over-represent cells highly expressing TCR. Among all four CD4+ subsets, Type 1 diabetes patients had TCRB CDR3s that were moderately but significantly shorter.

Each donor gave one heparinised blood draw averaging around 120 mL. In regard to this clone: What it binds is not known.

Expressed TCRB transcripts were sequenced, since all the RNA that had been isolated was reverse transcribed. Naive, central memory and regulatory T cell samples averaged roughly 3.6 million immunoSEQ reads each. Using immunoSEQ multiplex PCR, the repertoire was profiled, and TCRdb retains in-frame clones only, with some absent. This table has about 150,000 clones, 9% appearing once. Germline CDR1 SGDLS, CDR2 YYNGEE. The CDR3 runs 14 residues. V lost 2 bases and J 5 bases, leaving 11 bases between the germline ends. Material: central memory CD4+ T cells from blood. J is TRBJ2-1 and V is TRBV9; D possibly corresponds to TRBD2 (6 bases). The clonotype originates from a woman aged 25 to 39 with type 1 diabetes. CDR3 sequence reads: CASSVTGAHNEQFF. The CDR3 region has the DNA TGTGCCAGCAGCGTGACGGGAGCCCACAATGAGCAGTTCTTC.